This T cell receptor (beta chain) stems from a study of blood T cell repertoires in COVID-19. Whole-study context: Sources were T cells, B-cell-depleted T cells, or PBMCs; the material itself was cDNA or gDNA.

In germline, CDR1 is LGHNA, CDR2 YNFKEQ. The CDR3 totals 15 residues, both ends included. Profiled with immunoSEQ multiplex PCR; TCRdb holds only in-frame clones, not every one. The sample consists of fewer than 400,000 clones, 80% to 90% of them appearing once. Comments on this clone: No DNA is shown, since the ends of the CDR3 on it are uncertain; the CDR3 is the one TCRdb lists.

Study members were between about 18 and 100 years old and lived in 24 US regions. Two negative PCRs, clearance, or symptom resolution characterized the recovered Cohort 3 donors. V is TRBV4-2 and J is TRBJ2-5; the tabulated D call, TRBD1, remains unverified against the DNA. The receptor was isolated from a man aged 30 to 39 who had recovered from COVID-19. Material for sequencing was PBMCs or T cells enriched from blood (not recorded which). The CDR3 sequence is CASSQVGSGTGFKYF.